Presented here are 24 T cell receptor beta chains from one specimen sequenced in a study of blood T cell repertoires in COVID-19 (TCRdb year 2020). Preparation of the library involved the immunoSEQ multiplex PCR assay. This is the immuneACCESS table as TCRdb keeps it, with only in-frame sequences that have V and J called. A part of the clones is gone; compared with another copy, unresolved V genes explain less than half, and the rest is unexplained. This sample comprises approximately 210,000 clones, less than 90% of them detected only once. The ten largest clones add up to just over 0.7% of the sample. The sequencing sample was made of peripheral blood. All receptors come from a man between 35 and 55 years old with acute or convalescent COVID-19.

CDR3 nucleotide sequence: TGTGCCAGCAGCAGGGACAGGGGGAAATTCTACAATGAGCAGTTCTTC. Translation: CASSRDRGKFYNEQFF. The V call is TRBV21-1, the J call TRBJ2-1; the table's TRBD1 call for D was not verified on the DNA. TRBV21-1 is deemed a pseudogene. There are 16 residues in the CDR3.

CDR3 sequence (DNA): TGTGCCAGCAGCACACAGGGAAACACTGAAGCTTTCTTT. Protein: CASSTQGNTEAFF. The V call is TRBV7-2, the J call TRBJ1-1; D perhaps matches TRBD1 (6 bases). The germline CDR1 and CDR2 sequences are SGHTA and FQGNSA. Trimming removed 5 bases at V and 2 bases at J, with 9 bases between. CDR3 size: 13 residues.

The chain recombines TRBV6-2 or TRBV6-3 with TRBJ2-7, with TRBD2 matching over 8 bases. The CDR3 is made up of 14 amino acids. Germline V gene lookup returns CDR1 MNHEY and CDR2 SVGEGT. V was clipped by 4 bases and J by 6 bases; unmatched bases: 8. Written as DNA, the CDR3 is TGTGCCAGCAGTTCAGGCGGGAGGACCACCGAGCAGTACTTC. It translates to CASSSGGRTTEQYF.

The chain joins TRBV7-8 to TRBJ2-7, with 8 bases fitting TRBD2. V shed 5 bases and J 7 bases; nucleotides not matched to a gene: 10. This CDR3 has 14 residues. CDR1 and CDR2 (germline): SGHVS, FQNEAQ. CDR3 in amino acids: CASSARGGSDEQYF. CDR3 sequence (DNA): TGTGCCAGCAGCGCCCGGGGGGGCAGTGATGAGCAGTACTTC.

The V call is TRBV6-5, the J call TRBJ1-5; 7 positions agree with TRBD1. The CDR3 is 14 amino acids. The V gene's germline CDR1 is MNHEY and CDR2 SVGAGI. V lost 5 bases, J lost 5 bases, and 6 bases stayed unmatched. The CDR3: CASSRQGQDQPQHF. CDR3 sequence (DNA): TGTGCCAGCAGTAGACAGGGACAAGATCAGCCCCAGCATTTT.

The gene calls are TRBV19 and TRBJ2-7, with D possibly TRBD2 on 5 matching bases. V lost 4 bases and J lost 3, with 10 bases in between. This CDR3 has 13 residues. Looked up from germline, CDR1 is LNHDA and CDR2 is SQIVND (reference sequence). The DNA of the CDR3 is TGTGCCAGTAGTAGCCAGCGGCACTACGAGCAGTACTTC. This sequence encodes CASSSQRHYEQYF.

In this sample, this clone turned up once. CDR3 nucleotides: TGCGCCAGCAGCCAAGGCCGGGAACCCGGGGAGCTGTTTTTT. This sequence encodes CASSQGREPGELFF. V usage is TRBV4-3 and J usage is TRBJ2-2, with D possibly TRBD2 on 5 matching bases. The V end lost 1 base, the J end lost 6 bases, and 9 bases lay between the germline ends. The CDR3 totals 14 residues. Germline lookup yields CDR1 LGHNA and CDR2 YSLEER.

This clone was observed once. V is TRBV2 and J is TRBJ1-3; tentatively, D is TRBD1 (6 bases). Deletions cut 3 bases from V and 0 bases from J, with 18 bases between. Germline loops: CDR1 SNHLY, CDR2 FYNNEI. The CDR3 runs to 18 residues. The CDR3 loop reads CASSDGSKGENSGNTIYF. The CDR3 coding sequence is TGTGCCAGCAGTGATGGGTCAAAGGGGGAGAACTCTGGAAACACCATATATTTT. Full variable domain (rest looked up from reference TRBV2 and TRBJ1-3): EPEVTQTPSHQVTQMGQEVILRCVPISNHLYFYWYRQILGQKVEFLVSFYNNEISEKSEIFDDQFSVERPDGSNFTLKIRSTKLEDSAMYFCASSDGSKGENSGNTIYFGEGSWLTVV.

This rearrangement joins TRBV30 to TRBJ2-2, with 11 positions matching TRBD1. Germline CDR1 GTSNPN, CDR2 SVGIG (reference sequence). This CDR3 has 18 amino acids. With V trimmed by 3 bases and J by 1 base, 10 bases remained unmatched. The CDR3: CAWRGRDRGRKNTGELFF. The CDR3 DNA is TGTGCCTGGAGGGGACGGGACAGGGGGAGGAAGAACACCGGGGAGCTGTTTTTT.

The table lists this clone with a few counts. The chain uses TRBV6-5 and TRBJ2-5; 10 bases match TRBD1. Germline trimming cut 5 bases from V and 5 bases from J; bases unmatched to any gene: 5. In germline, CDR1 is MNHEY, CDR2 SVGAGI. The CDR3 is 14 residues long. The CDR3 loop reads CASSTTGGGETQYF. The CDR3 bases are TGTGCCAGCAGTACGACAGGGGGCGGGGAGACCCAGTACTTC.

The chain recombines TRBV7-9 with TRBJ2-3, with D possibly TRBD1 on 6 matching bases. Germline lookup yields CDR1 SEHNR and CDR2 FQNEAQ (reference sequence). V dropped 0 bases and J dropped 7 bases, with 14 bases sitting between them. The CDR3 is made up of 15 amino acids. CDR3 bases: TGTGCCAGCAGCTTAGCGAGGTTGACAGGTTATACGCAGTATTTT. It encodes CASSLARLTGYTQYF.

CDR3 protein: CASSDRVNYGYTF. The CDR3 DNA is TGTGCCAGCAGCGACCGGGTTAACTATGGCTACACCTTC. The chain recombines TRBV5-4 with TRBJ1-2; no definite D call. The germline gives CDR1 SGHNT, CDR2 YYREEE (reference sequence). The V gene lost 4 bases and the J gene lost 1 base, with 8 bases spanning the gap. CDR3 length: 13 amino acids.

The rearrangement links TRBV20-1 to TRBJ1-5; 7 bases fit TRBD1. The junction had 2 bases not matched to a gene; V was cut back by 8 bases and J by 4 bases. The CDR3 extends over 11 amino acids. Germline CDR1 and CDR2: DFQATT and SNEGSKA (reference sequence). The CDR3 protein is CSYRGNQPQHF. CDR3 sequence (DNA): TGCAGTTACAGGGGAAATCAGCCCCAGCATTTT.

CDR3 DNA sequence: TGTGCCAGCATCGACGCGGGGGCAGTCAATAATGAAAAACTGTTTTTT. Translation: CASIDAGAVNNEKLFF. The rearrangement joins TRBV7-9 to TRBJ1-4; D is possibly TRBD1 (6 bases). The germline V gene has CDR1 SEHNR and CDR2 FQNEAQ (reference sequence). The CDR3 totals 16 residues. V lost 7 bases and J lost 4, with 19 bases in between.

This chain joins TRBV20-1 and TRBJ1-2, with no clear D. V lost 5 bases, J lost 5 bases, and 9 bases lay in between. The CDR3 is 11 amino acids. Germline V gives CDR1 DFQATT, CDR2 SNEGSKA (reference sequence). The CDR3 region has the DNA TGCAGTGCTTTTTCTTCGTATGGCTACACCTTC. It translates to CSAFSSYGYTF.

This chain links TRBV2 with TRBJ1-5; TRBD1 matches at 12 bases. The V and J ends lost 5 bases and 3 bases, in that order; junction bases with no gene match: 8. The CDR3 totals 17 residues. The germline CDR1 and CDR2 sequences are SNHLY and FYNNEI. CDR3 protein: CASSWIGTGGFNQPQHF. CDR3 DNA sequence: TGTGCCAGCAGTTGGATCGGGACAGGGGGCTTCAATCAGCCCCAGCATTTT.

The genes are TRBV19 and TRBJ2-2; TRBD1 agrees at 7 bases. There are 14 residues in the CDR3. CDR1 is LNHDA and CDR2 is SQIVND in the germline V gene (reference sequence). V gave up 5 bases and J gave up 5 bases; unmatched junction bases: 5. The CDR3 nucleotides are TGTGCCAGTAGTTCACAGGGGACGACCGGGGAGCTGTTTTTT. Translated, it gives CASSSQGTTGELFF.

The V gene is TRBV7-3, the J gene TRBJ2-1; 9 positions match TRBD1. The trim removed 2 bases at V and 8 bases at J, leaving 4 bases unmatched. CDR1 is SGHTA and CDR2 is FQGTGA in the germline V gene. This CDR3 is 14 amino acids long. CDR3 region: CASSLLDRGYEQFF. CDR3 nucleotides: TGTGCCAGCAGCTTACTAGACAGGGGGTATGAGCAGTTCTTC.

V usage is TRBV28 and J usage is TRBJ2-3; TRBD2 matches at 12 bases. The germline V gene has CDR1 MDHEN and CDR2 SYDVKM. CDR3 size: 19 residues. Trimming cost V 6 bases and J 4 bases; bases outside gene matches: 17. The CDR3: CASSSGTSGPQSGPDTQYF. CDR3 bases: TGTGCCAGCAGCTCCGGGACTAGCGGGCCTCAGTCGGGTCCAGATACGCAGTATTTT.

The chain links TRBV3-1 (or the pseudogene TRBV3-2) to TRBJ2-3; 13 positions agree with TRBD2. After removal of 2 bases from V and 1 base from J, the junction contained 3 bases not matched to a gene. The CDR3 loop spans 17 amino acids. Germline loops: CDR1 LGHDT, CDR2 YNNKEL (reference sequence). The CDR3 region has the DNA TGTGCCAGCAGCCAACCAGGACTAGCGGGAGGCACAGATACGCAGTATTTT. Protein product: CASSQPGLAGGTDTQYF.

CDR3 sequence (DNA): TGTGCCACCAGACCGATCCAAGTTGGCATCCAAGAAACAGGGGGTCGGGAGACCCAGTACTTC. Protein sequence: CATRPIQVGIQETGGRETQYF. The V gene is TRBV24-1, the J gene TRBJ2-5; TRBD1 aligns across 8 bases. CDR3 length: 21 residues. Germline loops: CDR1 KGHDR, CDR2 SFDVKD. Trimming at V came to 7 bases and at J to 5 bases, leaving 29 bases not matched to a gene.

The gene calls are TRBV11-3 and TRBJ2-1; 8 bases are shared with TRBD1. Germline V CDR1 and CDR2: SGHNT, YENEEA. The junction had 5 bases not matched to a gene; V was cut back by 5 bases and J by 5 bases. CDR3 length: 14 residues. The CDR3 is CASSPPTGDNEQFF. The CDR3 DNA sequence: TGTGCCAGCAGCCCCCCGACAGGGGACAATGAGCAGTTCTTC.

This chain connects TRBV7-8 to TRBJ2-7; possibly TRBD1 for D (5 bases). Germline V CDR1 and CDR2: SGHVS, FQNEAQ. This CDR3 has 15 amino acids. The germline V and J ends were trimmed by 3 bases and 9 bases, with 21 bases remaining between them. This CDR3 is CASSFGASSRVGQYF. CDR3 DNA sequence: TGTGCCAGCAGCTTTGGGGCCTCTTCCCGGGTGGGGCAGTACTTC.

This chain uses TRBV13 with TRBJ1-4; 7 nucleotides agree with TRBD1. The CDR3 totals 13 residues. V lost 4 bases and J lost 7; bases outside the gene matches: 3. CDR1 is PRHDT, CDR2 FYEKMQ, per germline (reference sequence). CDR3 nucleotide sequence: TGTGCCAGCAGCTCCGGGACAGTTGAAAAACTGTTTTTT. It encodes CASSSGTVEKLFF.